The source of this T cell receptor (beta chain) is a study of T cells in Graves' hyperthyroidism and ophthalmopathy. Germline loops: CDR1 SGHTA, CDR2 FQGTGA. The CDR3 consists of 14 residues. V trimming: 4 bases; J trimming: 5 bases; junction bases outside the gene matches: 4. Authors of the study amplified TCR beta CDR3 regions from RNA transcripts. With the HTBI primer set, the TCR CDR3 went through a first round of RT-PCR. TCRdb re-called the multiplex PCR reads with MiXCR, one entry per CDR3 protein. The data contain about 720,000 distinct CDR3 sequences, 18% of them singletons. This clonotype was counted many times.

This clonotype was obtained from a woman aged 50 to 60 with Graves' hyperthyroidism that later progressed to Graves' ophthalmopathy. The sample taken for sequencing was blood. V gene TRBV7-3 combines with J gene TRBJ2-2, with 7 bases lining up with TRBD2. CDR3 loop: CASSSRGETGELFF. The CDR3, as DNA: TGTGCCAGCAGCTCACGGGGGGAAACCGGGGAGCTGTTTTTT. The entire variable domain, with the rest obtained from reference TRBV7-3 and TRBJ2-2, is as follows: GAGVSQTPSNKVTEKGKYVELRCDPISGHTALYWYRQSLGQGPEFLIYFQGTGAADDSGLPNDRFFAVRPEGSVSTLKIQRTERGDSAVYLCASSSRGETGELFFGEGSRLTVL.